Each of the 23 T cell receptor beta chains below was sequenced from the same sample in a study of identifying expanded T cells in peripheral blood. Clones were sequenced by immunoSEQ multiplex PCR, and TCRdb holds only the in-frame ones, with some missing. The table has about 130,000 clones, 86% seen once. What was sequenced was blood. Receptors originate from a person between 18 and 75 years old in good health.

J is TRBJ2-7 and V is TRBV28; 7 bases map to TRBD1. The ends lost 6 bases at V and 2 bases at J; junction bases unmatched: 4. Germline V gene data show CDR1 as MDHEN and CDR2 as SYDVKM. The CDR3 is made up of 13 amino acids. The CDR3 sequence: CASRTGLTYEQYF. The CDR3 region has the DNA TGTGCCAGCAGGACAGGGCTAACCTACGAGCAGTACTTC.

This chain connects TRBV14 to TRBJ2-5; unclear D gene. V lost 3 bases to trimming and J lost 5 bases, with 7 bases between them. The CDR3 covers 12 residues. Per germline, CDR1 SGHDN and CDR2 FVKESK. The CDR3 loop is CASSQIGETQYF. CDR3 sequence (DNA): TGTGCCAGCAGCCAGATCGGCGAGACCCAGTACTTC.

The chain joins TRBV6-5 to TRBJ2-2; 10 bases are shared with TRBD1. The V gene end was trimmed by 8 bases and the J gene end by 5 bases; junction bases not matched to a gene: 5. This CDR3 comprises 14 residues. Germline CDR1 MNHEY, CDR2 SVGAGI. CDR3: CASRGTGDTGELFF. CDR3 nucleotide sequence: TGTGCCAGCCGAGGGACAGGGGATACCGGGGAGCTGTTTTTT.

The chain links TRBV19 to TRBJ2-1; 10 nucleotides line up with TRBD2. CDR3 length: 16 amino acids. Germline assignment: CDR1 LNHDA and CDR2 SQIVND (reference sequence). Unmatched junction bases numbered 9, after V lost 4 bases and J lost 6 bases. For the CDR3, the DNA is TGTGCCAGTAGTACCATCACAAGCGGGGGGGGCAATGAGCAGTTCTTC. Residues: CASSTITSGGGNEQFF.

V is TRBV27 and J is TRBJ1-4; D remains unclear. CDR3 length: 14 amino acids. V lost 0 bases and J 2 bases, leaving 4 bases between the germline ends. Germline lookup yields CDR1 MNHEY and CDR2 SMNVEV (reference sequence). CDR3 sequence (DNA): TGTGCCAGCAGTTTATCGATTACTAATGAAAAACTGTTTTTT. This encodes CASSLSITNEKLFF.

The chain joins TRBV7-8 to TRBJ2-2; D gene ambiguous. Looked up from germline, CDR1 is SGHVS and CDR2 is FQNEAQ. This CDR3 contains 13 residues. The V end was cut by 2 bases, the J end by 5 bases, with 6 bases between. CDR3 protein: CASSLLGTGELFF. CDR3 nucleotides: TGTGCCAGCAGCTTACTGGGGACCGGGGAGCTGTTTTTT.

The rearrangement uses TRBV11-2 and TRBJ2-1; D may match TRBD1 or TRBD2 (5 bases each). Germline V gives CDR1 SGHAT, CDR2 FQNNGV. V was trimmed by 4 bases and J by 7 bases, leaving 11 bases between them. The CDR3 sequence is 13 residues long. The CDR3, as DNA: TGTGCCAGCAGCTACGTCGAGGGGAATGAGCAGTTCTTC. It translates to CASSYVEGNEQFF.

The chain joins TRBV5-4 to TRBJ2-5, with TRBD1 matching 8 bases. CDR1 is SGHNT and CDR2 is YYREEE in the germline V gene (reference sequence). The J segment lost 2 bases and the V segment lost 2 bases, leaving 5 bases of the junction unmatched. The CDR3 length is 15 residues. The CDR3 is CASSFDRGRQETQYF. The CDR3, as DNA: TGTGCCAGCAGCTTCGACAGGGGCAGACAAGAGACCCAGTACTTC.

CDR3 region: CAWSEERGGETQYF. In DNA, the CDR3 is TGTGCCTGGAGTGAGGAGCGGGGGGGGGAGACCCAGTACTTC. This chain connects TRBV30 to TRBJ2-5; 10 positions match TRBD2. Trimming removed 1 base from V and 5 bases from J; junction bases left unmatched: 4. The CDR3 contains 14 residues. In germline, CDR1 is GTSNPN, CDR2 SVGIG (reference sequence). Using reference TRBV30 and TRBJ2-5 for the parts outside the CDR3, the full variable domain is SQTIHQWPATLVQPVGSPLSLECTVEGTSNPNLYWYRQAAGRGLQLLFYSVGIGQISSEVPQNLSASRPQDRQFILSSKKLLLSDSGFYLCAWSEERGGETQYFGPGTRLLVL.

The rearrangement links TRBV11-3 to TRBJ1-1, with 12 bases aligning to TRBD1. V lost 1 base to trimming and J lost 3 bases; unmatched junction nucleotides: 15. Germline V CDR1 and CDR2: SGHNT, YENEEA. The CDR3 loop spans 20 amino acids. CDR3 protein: CASSLGRGTGGAYGDTEAFF. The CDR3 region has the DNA TGTGCCAGCAGCTTAGGTCGAGGGACAGGGGGCGCTTACGGGGACACTGAAGCTTTCTTT.

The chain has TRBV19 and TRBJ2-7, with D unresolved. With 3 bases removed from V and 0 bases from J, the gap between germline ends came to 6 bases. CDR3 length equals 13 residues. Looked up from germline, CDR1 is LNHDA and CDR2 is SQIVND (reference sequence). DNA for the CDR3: TGTGCCAGTAGTATGAGTGACTCCTACGAGCAGTACTTC. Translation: CASSMSDSYEQYF.

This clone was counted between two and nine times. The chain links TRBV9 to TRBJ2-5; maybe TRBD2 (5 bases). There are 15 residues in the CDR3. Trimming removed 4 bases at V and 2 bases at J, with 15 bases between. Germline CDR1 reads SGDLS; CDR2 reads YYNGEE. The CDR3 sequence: CASSPRTGTQETQYF. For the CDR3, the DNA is TGTGCCAGCAGCCCGAGGACGGGAACACAAGAGACCCAGTACTTC.

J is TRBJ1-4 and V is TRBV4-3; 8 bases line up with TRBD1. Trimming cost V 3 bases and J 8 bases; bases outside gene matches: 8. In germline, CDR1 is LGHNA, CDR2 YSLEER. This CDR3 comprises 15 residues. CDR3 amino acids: CASSHYGQGGEKLFF. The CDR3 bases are TGCGCCAGCAGCCATTACGGACAGGGCGGAGAAAAACTGTTTTTT.

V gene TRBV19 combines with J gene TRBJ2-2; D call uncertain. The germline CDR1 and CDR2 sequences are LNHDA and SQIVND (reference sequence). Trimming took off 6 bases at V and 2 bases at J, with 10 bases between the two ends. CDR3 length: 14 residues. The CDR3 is CASRAGANTGELFF. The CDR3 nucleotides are TGTGCCAGTAGGGCAGGTGCTAACACCGGGGAGCTGTTTTTT.

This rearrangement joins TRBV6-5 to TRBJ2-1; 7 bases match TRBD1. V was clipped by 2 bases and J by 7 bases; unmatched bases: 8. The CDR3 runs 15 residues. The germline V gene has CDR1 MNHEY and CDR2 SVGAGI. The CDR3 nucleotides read TGTGCCAGCAGTTACGACCGGGACAGAGAGAATGAGCAGTTCTTC. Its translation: CASSYDRDRENEQFF.

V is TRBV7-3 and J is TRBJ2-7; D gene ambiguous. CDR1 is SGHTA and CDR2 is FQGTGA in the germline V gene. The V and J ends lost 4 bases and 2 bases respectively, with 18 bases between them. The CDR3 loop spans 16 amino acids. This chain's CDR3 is CASSSYRPRKTYEQYF. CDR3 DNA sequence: TGTGCCAGCAGCTCATACCGACCGAGAAAGACCTACGAGCAGTACTTC.

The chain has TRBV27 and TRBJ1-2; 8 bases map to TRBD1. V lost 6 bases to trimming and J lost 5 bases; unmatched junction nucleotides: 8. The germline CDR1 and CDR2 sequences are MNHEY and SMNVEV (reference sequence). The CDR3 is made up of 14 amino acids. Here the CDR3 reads CASSPTGTGYGYTF. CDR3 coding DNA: TGTGCCAGCAGCCCCACCGGGACAGGTTATGGCTACACCTTC.

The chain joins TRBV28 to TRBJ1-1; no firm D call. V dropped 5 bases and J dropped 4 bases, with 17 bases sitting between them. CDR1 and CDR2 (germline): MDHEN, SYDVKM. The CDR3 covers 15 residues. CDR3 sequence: CASSLATRARTEAFF. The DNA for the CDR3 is TGTGCCAGCAGTCTCGCTACGAGGGCGCGCACTGAAGCTTTCTTT.

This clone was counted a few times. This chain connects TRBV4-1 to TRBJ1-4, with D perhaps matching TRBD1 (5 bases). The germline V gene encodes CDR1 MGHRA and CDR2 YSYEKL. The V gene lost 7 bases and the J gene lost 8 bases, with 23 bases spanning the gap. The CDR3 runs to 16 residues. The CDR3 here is CASTQAGNGQGEKLFF. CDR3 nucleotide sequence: TGCGCCAGCACCCAGGCAGGAAACGGCCAGGGCGAAAAACTGTTTTTT.

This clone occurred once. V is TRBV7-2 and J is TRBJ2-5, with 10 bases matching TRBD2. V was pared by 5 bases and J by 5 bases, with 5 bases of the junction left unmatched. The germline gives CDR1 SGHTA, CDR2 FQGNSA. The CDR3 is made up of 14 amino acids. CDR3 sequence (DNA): TGTGCCAGCAGCCTTAGCGGGGGGCGGGAGACCCAGTACTTC. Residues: CASSLSGGRETQYF.

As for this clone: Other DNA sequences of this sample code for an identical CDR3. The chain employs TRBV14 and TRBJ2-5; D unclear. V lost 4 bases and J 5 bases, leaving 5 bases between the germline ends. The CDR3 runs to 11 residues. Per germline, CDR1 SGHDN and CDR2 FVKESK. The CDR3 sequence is CASSLGETQYF. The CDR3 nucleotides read TGTGCCAGCAGCCTTGGGGAGACCCAGTACTTC.

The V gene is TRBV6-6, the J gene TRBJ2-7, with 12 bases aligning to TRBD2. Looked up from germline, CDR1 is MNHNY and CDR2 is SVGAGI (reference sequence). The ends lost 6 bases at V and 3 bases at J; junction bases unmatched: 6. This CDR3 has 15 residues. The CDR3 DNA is TGTGCCAGCAGCCCGCTAGCGGGGGGGGACTACGAGCAGTACTTC. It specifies CASSPLAGGDYEQYF.

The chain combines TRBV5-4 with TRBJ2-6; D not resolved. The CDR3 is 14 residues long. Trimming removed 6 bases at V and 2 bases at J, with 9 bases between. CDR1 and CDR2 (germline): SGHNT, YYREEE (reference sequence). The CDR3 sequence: CASISEPGANVLTF. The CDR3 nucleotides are TGTGCCAGCATTTCCGAGCCTGGGGCCAACGTCCTGACTTTC.